Listed below are T cell receptor beta chains from one sample, sequenced in a study of OX40 agonist ivuxolimab in advanced cancers. TCRdb keeps only in-frame clones here, not all; method: immunoSEQ multiplex PCR. Here the sample spans approximately 35,000 clones, around 79% being singletons. The sample consisted of CD4+ or CD8+ T cells sorted from blood, taken in a trial of the OX40 agonist ivuxolimab. The source of these receptors is an adult with an advanced solid tumor such as melanoma, head and neck, liver or kidney cancer. The CDR3 runs from the conserved cysteine through the conserved F or W. A D gene is named only where the DNA matches it firmly. Clone size appears in some rows only: once, few, many, or a class for an expanded clone.

clone_size d_call j_call v_call cdr3_aa cdr3_nt
NA TRBD1 TRBJ1-1 TRBV4-2 CASRTGARNTEAFF TGTGCCAGCAGGACAGGGGCGAGGAACACTGAAGCTTTCTTT
NA TRBD1 TRBJ1-5 TRBV7-8 CASSLAAGGEQPQHF TGTGCCAGCAGCTTAGCAGCAGGGGGTGAACAGCCCCAGCATTTT
NA NA TRBJ2-7 TRBV30 CAWSDQRGAGTRSYEQYF TGTGCCTGGAGTGACCAGAGGGGGGCCGGGACAAGATCCTACGAGCAGTACTTC
once NA TRBJ1-2 TRBV29-1 CSVVGAYGYTF TGCAGCGTTGTAGGGGCTTATGGCTACACCTTC
NA NA TRBJ2-7 TRBV7-9 CASSPWTEGYEQYF TGTGCCAGCAGCCCATGGACCGAGGGCTACGAGCAGTACTTC
once NA TRBJ2-1 TRBV6-1 CASRQGRNEQFF TGTGCCAGCAGACAGGGTAGGAATGAGCAGTTCTTC
NA NA TRBJ1-1 TRBV15 CATSRDDRENTEAFF TGTGCCACCAGTAGAGACGACAGAGAGAACACTGAAGCTTTCTTT
NA NA TRBJ2-2 TRBV7-3 CASSDGLRVKFPGELFF TGTGCCAGCAGCGACGGCCTGAGGGTAAAGTTTCCCGGGGAGCTGTTTTTT
NA NA TRBJ1-2 TRBV28 CASSFSRPNYGYTF TGTGCCAGCAGTTTCTCCAGGCCAAACTATGGCTACACCTTC
NA NA TRBJ1-1 TRBV5-1 CASSLSSGTEAFF TGCGCCAGCAGCTTGTCGAGCGGCACTGAAGCTTTCTTT
NA NA TRBJ2-2 TRBV30 CAWSVHPRSGELFF TGTGCCTGGAGTGTACACCCCAGGTCCGGGGAGCTGTTTTTT
NA TRBD1 TRBJ1-4 TRBV7-8 CASSLYPGTGEMETNEKLFF TGTGCCAGCAGCCTCTACCCCGGGACAGGGGAAATGGAAACTAATGAAAAACTGTTTTTT
NA TRBD1 TRBJ1-6 TRBV2 CASRRRTGSDNSPLHF TGTGCCAGCAGGAGACGGACAGGGTCGGATAATTCACCCCTCCACTTT
NA NA TRBJ2-7 TRBV10-1 CASSESSTGDEQYF TGCGCCAGCAGTGAGTCGAGTACGGGGGACGAGCAGTACTTC
NA TRBD2 TRBJ2-3 TRBV19 CASRRGTSLKGTDTQYF TGTGCCAGTAGGAGAGGGACTAGCTTAAAAGGCACAGATACGCAGTATTTT
once TRBD1 TRBJ2-3 TRBV5-1 CASSLDRGTDTQYF TGCGCCAGCAGTCTTGACAGGGGTACAGATACGCAGTATTTT
NA NA TRBJ2-1 TRBV21-1 CASSKELAGFFSPSDNEQFF TGTGCCAGCAGCAAGGAGCTAGCGGGCTTCTTTTCCCCGTCGGACAATGAGCAGTTCTTC
NA NA TRBJ1-2 TRBV10-3 CASSEAAGSGYTF TGTGCCAGCAGTGAAGCAGCAGGGTCAGGCTACACCTTC
NA NA TRBJ2-7 TRBV4-1 CASSQDNTASYGQYF TGCGCCAGCAGCCAAGACAATACAGCCTCCTACGGGCAGTACTTC
NA TRBD2 TRBJ2-7 TRBV28 CASSLLGLAGVYEQYF TGTGCCAGCAGTTTACTAGGACTAGCGGGGGTATACGAGCAGTACTTC
NA TRBD1 TRBJ1-6 TRBV5-6 CASSLTGGHLSDSPLHF TGTGCCAGCAGCTTGACAGGGGGCCACCTATCGGATTCACCCCTCCACTTT
once NA TRBJ1-2 TRBV11-2 CASSLDGSRYGYTF TGTGCCAGCAGCCTAGACGGAAGCCGCTATGGCTACACCTTC
NA NA TRBJ1-4 TRBV11-2 CASSFGLTNEKLFF TGTGCCAGCAGCTTTGGTCTAACTAATGAAAAACTGTTTTTT
NA NA TRBJ2-2 TRBV10-1 CASSDFGELFF TGCGCCAGCAGTGATTTTGGGGAGCTGTTTTTT
NA NA TRBJ1-1 TRBV7-3 CASSLGTAGRNTEAFF TGTGCCAGCAGCCTCGGGACCGCGGGGAGGAACACTGAAGCTTTCTTT
NA NA TRBJ1-1 TRBV19 CASSIVSTVGEAFF TGTGCCAGTAGTATAGTGTCGACGGTGGGTGAAGCTTTCTTT
NA NA TRBJ1-1 TRBV4-2 CASSQESTGPHQAFF TGTGCCAGCAGCCAAGAAAGCACAGGGCCTCACCAAGCTTTCTTT
NA NA TRBJ1-2 TRBV4-1 CASSQNTLAGPYGYTF TGCGCCAGCAGCCAAAATACTCTGGCGGGCCCCTATGGCTACACCTTC
NA NA TRBJ1-1 TRBV28 CASSLWQGMNTEAFF TGTGCCAGCAGTTTATGGCAGGGGATGAACACTGAAGCTTTCTTT
NA NA TRBJ1-5 TRBV2 CASMGGSNQPQHF TGTGCCAGCATGGGGGGCAGCAATCAGCCCCAGCATTTT
NA NA TRBJ2-2 TRBV15 CATSRGGAAGTGELFF TGTGCCACCAGCAGAGGTGGGGCCGCGGGCACCGGGGAGCTGTTTTTT
once NA TRBJ1-4 TRBV19 CASKIADYYEKLFF TGTGCCAGTAAGATAGCAGACTATTATGAAAAACTGTTTTTT
NA NA TRBJ2-2 TRBV10-3 CAISESPRENTGELFF TGTGCCATCAGTGAGTCGCCTAGGGAAAACACCGGGGAGCTGTTTTTT
NA TRBD1 TRBJ1-1 TRBV11-2 CASSSRDRAFEAFF TGTGCCAGCAGCTCACGAGACAGGGCGTTTGAAGCTTTCTTT
NA NA TRBJ1-2 TRBV6-5 CASSETWDDYGYTF TGTGCCAGCAGTGAAACCTGGGACGACTATGGCTACACCTTC
NA NA TRBJ2-5 TRBV5-1 CASSLSEGVDQTQYF TGCGCCAGCAGCTTGTCAGAAGGGGTGGATCAGACCCAGTACTTC
once NA TRBJ2-7 TRBV6-6 CASGLSGEQYF TGTGCCAGCGGCTTGAGCGGCGAGCAGTACTTC
NA NA TRBJ1-2 TRBV5-5 CASSFGATYNYGYTF TGTGCCAGCAGCTTTGGTGCCACTTATAACTATGGCTACACCTTC
once TRBD1 TRBJ1-2 TRBV6-4 CASSNRGRGGYTF TGTGCCAGCAGCAACAGGGGGCGAGGTGGCTACACCTTC
once NA TRBJ2-5 TRBV15 CATSTTKTPRQTQYF TGTGCCACCAGCACTACAAAGACACCCCGACAGACCCAGTACTTC
NA TRBD1 TRBJ1-5 TRBV28 CASISPGQERGQPQHF TGTGCCAGCATCAGTCCGGGACAGGAAAGAGGACAGCCCCAGCATTTT
NA NA TRBJ1-1 TRBV11-2 CASSLGLGPNEAFF TGTGCCAGCAGCTTAGGATTGGGACCAAATGAAGCTTTCTTT
few NA TRBJ2-7 TRBV6-1 CASSSTGSSYEQYF TGTGCCAGCAGTAGTACAGGGTCGTCCTACGAGCAGTACTTC
few NA TRBJ1-3 TRBV7-2 CASSLAGGAGNTIYF TGTGCCAGCAGCTTAGCAGGGGGGGCTGGAAACACCATATATTTT
NA NA TRBJ2-7 TRBV5-4 CASRYRQGGEYEQYF TGTGCCAGCAGATATCGACAAGGGGGAGAGTACGAGCAGTACTTC
NA TRBD1 TRBJ2-1 TRBV11-2 CASRGQGAYNEQFF TGTGCCAGCAGGGGACAGGGGGCCTACAATGAGCAGTTCTTC
NA NA TRBJ2-7 TRBV20-1 CSARDSYEQYF TGCAGTGCTAGAGACAGTTACGAGCAGTACTTC
few NA TRBJ1-1 TRBV9 CASSDFSRGSAEAFF TGTGCCAGCAGCGACTTCAGCAGGGGCTCGGCTGAAGCTTTCTTT
once NA TRBJ1-1 TRBV19 CASSTGGLNTEAFF TGTGCCAGTAGTACCGGCGGGTTGAACACTGAAGCTTTCTTT
NA NA TRBJ1-1 TRBV10-2 CASSDRVHGAEAFF TGCGCCAGCAGTGATAGGGTTCATGGGGCTGAAGCTTTCTTT
NA NA TRBJ1-1 TRBV6-5 CASSLSSGGTEAFF TGTGCCAGCAGCCTTTCCTCGGGAGGCACTGAAGCTTTCTTT
NA TRBD2 TRBJ2-2 TRBV27 CASRPTSGGFTGELFF TGTGCCAGCAGGCCGACTAGCGGGGGTTTCACCGGGGAGCTGTTTTTT
once TRBD1 TRBJ2-7 TRBV28 CASTLRQGYEQYF TGTGCCAGCACTCTAAGACAGGGTTACGAGCAGTACTTC
NA NA TRBJ1-5 TRBV6-5 CASSYAGNQPQHF TGTGCCAGCAGTTACGCTGGCAATCAGCCCCAGCATTTT
NA NA TRBJ2-1 TRBV11-2 CASSPDHGNNEQFF TGTGCCAGCAGCCCCGACCACGGGAACAATGAGCAGTTCTTC
NA NA TRBJ1-4 TRBV11-2 CASSLDVTGTVNEKLFF TGTGCCAGCAGCTTAGATGTGACCGGGACGGTCAATGAAAAACTGTTTTTT